This T cell receptor beta chain came from a study of cytomegalovirus exposure and HLA in healthy donors. Study-level points and caveats: CMV serostatus was the only immune exposure information that was available.

After removal of 0 bases from V and 5 bases from J, the junction contained 12 bases not matched to a gene. From germline, CDR1 is SGHRS and CDR2 YFSETQ. The CDR3 is made up of 19 amino acids. The PCR had 60 Vbeta and 13 Jbeta primers. Clones were read by immunoSEQ multiplex PCR, and TCRdb kept only the in-frame ones, dropping some. Listed are some 83,000 clones; 0.95% to 1.3% falls within the top ten. About this clone itself: No antigen is known for it.

The V call is TRBV5-1, the J call TRBJ2-1; 12 nucleotides align to TRBD2. Sequencing was performed on PBMCs. This clonotype was obtained from a woman aged 25 to 39 in good health and CMV-seronegative. CDR3 amino acids: CASSLGLRGASGRDNEQFF. The DNA of the CDR3 is TGCGCCAGCAGCTTGGGTCTTCGGGGGGCTAGCGGGAGGGACAATGAGCAGTTCTTC.